A selection of T cell receptor beta chains follows, all from one sample in a study of beta chain features in type 1 diabetes. Sequenced by immunoSEQ multiplex PCR; TCRdb stores in-frame clones only, minus some. The sample records approximately 160,000 clones, less than 9.5% being singletons. Material for sequencing was central memory CD4+ T cells from blood. The receptors were gathered from a woman between 18 and 30 years old in good health. Each CDR3 is given with its conserved first and last residue. D genes are given only for firm matches. Only some rows state a clone size, as once, few, many or a class for expanded clones.

TRBJ2-1 | . | TRBD2 | TRBV11-3 | CASSTGLAGGSPNEQFF | TGTGCCAGCAGCACTGGACTAGCGGGAGGGAGTCCCAATGAGCAGTTCTTC
TRBJ1-5 | . | TRBD1 | TRBV11-2 | CASSIGQERPQHF | TGTGCCAGCAGCATTGGACAGGAGAGGCCCCAGCATTTT
TRBJ2-7 | . | . | TRBV5-6 | CASSLDLPYEQYF | TGTGCCAGCAGCTTGGACTTACCCTACGAGCAGTACTTC
TRBJ2-7 | few | TRBD2 | TRBV4-1 | CASSQGLARSYEQYF | TGCGCCAGCAGCCAGGGACTAGCGCGCAGTTACGAGCAGTACTTC
TRBJ2-7 | few | TRBD2 | TRBV5-4 | CASSPEAGGPYEQYF | TGTGCCAGCAGCCCGGAAGCGGGAGGGCCCTACGAGCAGTACTTC
TRBJ2-3 | . | TRBD2 | TRBV7-2 | CASSFRDYSDTQYF | TGTGCCAGCAGCTTCCGGGACTACTCAGATACGCAGTATTTT
TRBJ2-1 | . | . | TRBV25-1 | CASSEFAGTYNEQFF | TGTGCCAGCAGTGAATTCGCAGGGACCTACAATGAGCAGTTCTTC
TRBJ2-3 | few | TRBD1 | TRBV5-4 | CASSRGTAGTDTQYF | TGTGCCAGCAGCCGAGGGACAGCAGGCACAGATACGCAGTATTTT
TRBJ2-3 | many | . | TRBV20-1 | CSAQRSDTQYF | TGCAGTGCCCAGCGTTCGGATACGCAGTATTTT
TRBJ2-1 | . | TRBD2 | TRBV27 | CASMTWTSGNYNEQFF | TGTGCCAGCATGACGTGGACTAGCGGGAATTACAATGAGCAGTTCTTC
TRBJ1-1 | . | TRBD1 | TRBV7-3 | CASSPATGDAEAFF | TGTGCCAGCAGCCCCGCGACAGGGGACGCTGAAGCTTTCTTT
TRBJ1-1 | . | . | TRBV7-3 | CASSSGGGLNTEAFF | TGTGCCAGCAGCTCCGGGGGGGGACTGAACACTGAAGCTTTCTTT
TRBJ1-1 | . | TRBD1 | TRBV2 | CASDTDRGKGTEAFF | TGTGCCAGCGACACAGACAGGGGGAAGGGCACTGAAGCTTTCTTT
TRBJ1-2 | few | TRBD1 | TRBV5-4 | CASSFRDRPLGYTF | TGTGCCAGCAGCTTCAGGGACAGGCCCTTGGGCTACACCTTC
TRBJ2-5 | few | . | TRBV29-1 | CSVEDFPETQYF | TGCAGCGTTGAAGATTTCCCGGAGACCCAGTACTTC
TRBJ1-1 | . | . | TRBV7-3 | CASSPNAPTENTEAFF | TGTGCCAGCAGCCCGAACGCCCCCACAGAGAACACTGAAGCTTTCTTT
TRBJ2-5 | many | TRBD1 | TRBV6-4 | CASSEGQGSLQYF | TGTGCCAGCAGTGAGGGACAGGGTTCTCTCCAGTACTTC
TRBJ2-7 | . | . | TRBV18 | CASSRQGLYEQYF | TGTGCCAGCTCGCGGCAGGGCCTCTACGAGCAGTACTTC
TRBJ1-4 | . | . | TRBV18 | CASSRGPGDEKLFF | TGTGCCAGCTCACGGGGCCCGGGGGATGAAAAACTGTTTTTT
TRBJ2-6 | few | . | TRBV6-5 | CASSLTGSGANVLTF | TGTGCCAGCAGTCTCACGGGCTCTGGGGCCAACGTCCTGACTTTC
TRBJ1-1 | few | . | TRBV7-9 | CASSLERVNTEAFF | TGTGCCAGCAGCTTAGAGAGGGTGAACACTGAAGCTTTCTTT
TRBJ1-1 | . | . | TRBV27 | CASSLSRRGQLMNTEAFF | TGTGCCAGCAGTTTATCTCGTCGAGGACAGCTCATGAACACTGAAGCTTTCTTT
TRBJ2-7 | . | . | TRBV2 | CASSDPRGYEQYF | TGTGCCAGCAGTGACCCCAGGGGCTACGAGCAGTACTTC
TRBJ2-1 | few | . | TRBV11-3 | CASSSQQMGRNEQFF | TGTGCCAGCAGCTCACAACAGATGGGTCGCAATGAGCAGTTCTTC
TRBJ2-7 | few | TRBD1 | TRBV27 | CASSFSGTGSYEQYF | TGTGCCAGCAGTTTCTCCGGGACAGGGAGCTACGAGCAGTACTTC
TRBJ1-2 | few | . | TRBV30 | CAWSVQGVGGYTF | TGTGCCTGGAGTGTACAAGGGGTTGGTGGCTACACCTTC
TRBJ2-4 | many | TRBD2 | TRBV4-1 | CASSPLGLAGRMENIQYF | TGCGCCAGCAGCCCACTGGGACTAGCGGGGAGGATGGAAAACATTCAGTACTTC
TRBJ1-1 | . | TRBD1 | TRBV9 | CASSVGGTANTEAFF | TGTGCCAGCAGCGTAGGCGGGACAGCGAACACTGAAGCTTTCTTT
TRBJ1-1 | few | . | TRBV5-4 | CASSLDRNRVWGNTEAFF | TGTGCCAGCAGCTTGGACAGGAACCGGGTTTGGGGCAACACTGAAGCTTTCTTT
TRBJ2-1 | few | . | TRBV2 | CASSESGSEQFF | TGTGCCAGCAGTGAGTCTGGCAGTGAGCAGTTCTTC
TRBJ2-1 | . | TRBD1 | TRBV7-8 | CASSLVQGQGYNEQFF | TGTGCCAGCAGCTTAGTTCAGGGACAGGGCTACAATGAGCAGTTCTTC
TRBJ2-4 | . | . | TRBV7-8 | CASSFTADSDIQYF | TGTGCCAGCAGCTTCACCGCGGACAGTGACATTCAGTACTTC
TRBJ2-1 | . | . | TRBV30 | CAWKKPGILNEQFF | TGTGCCTGGAAAAAACCGGGGATCCTCAATGAGCAGTTCTTC
TRBJ1-6 | . | . | TRBV21-1 | CASTPRGEGRSPLHF | TGTGCCAGCACCCCCCGTGGGGAGGGGAGGTCGCCCCTCCACTTT
TRBJ1-5 | . | . | TRBV12-5 | CASAGSNQPQHF | TGTGCTAGTGCAGGGAGCAATCAGCCCCAGCATTTT
TRBJ1-1 | . | TRBD1 | TRBV7-9 | CASSWTGINTEAFF | TGTGCCAGCAGCTGGACAGGGATCAACACTGAAGCTTTCTTT
TRBJ2-3 | . | . | TRBV19 | CASTDSASTDTQYF | TGTGCCAGCACAGATTCAGCTAGCACAGATACGCAGTATTTT
TRBJ2-1 | . | . | TRBV28 | CASSGDQNEQFF | TGTGCCAGCAGTGGAGACCAAAATGAGCAGTTCTTC
TRBJ2-6 | medium-sized | . | TRBV30 | CASKQGSGANVLTF | TGTGCCTCGAAACAGGGATCTGGGGCCAACGTCCTGACTTTC